The 30 T cell receptor beta chains given below trace back to one sample, sequenced in a study of T cells after yellow fever vaccination. MiXCR, applied by TCRdb to the 5' RACE reads, yields one record per CDR3 protein. This table holds roughly 330,000 distinct CDR3 sequences, around 7.3% found once. The input for sequencing was PBMCs, taken more than 40 days after the first yellow fever vaccination. These receptors came from a man younger than 30 who received the YFV17D yellow fever vaccine.

This clonotype was seen only a few times. This chain uses TRBV18 with TRBJ2-7; 10 nucleotides match TRBD1. V lost 7 bases and J lost 3; bases outside the gene matches: 6. CDR1 KGHSH and CDR2 LQKENI come from the germline V gene. The CDR3 has 14 amino acids. CDR3 DNA sequence: TGTGCCAGCTTCGACGGGACAGGGGTCTACGAGCAGTACGTC. It codes for CASFDGTGVYEQYV.

This clonotype was counted only a few times. The V and J genes are TRBV4-3 and TRBJ1-1; D call uncertain. Trimming removed 0 bases from V and 5 bases from J, with 16 bases in between. The CDR3 sequence is 16 residues long. In germline, CDR1 is LGHNA, CDR2 YSLEER. The DNA for the CDR3 is TGCGCCAGCAGCCAAGATAGCTCCGGGATTGCAACTGAAGCTTTCTTT. As protein: CASSQDSSGIATEAFF.

This clonotype was recorded many times. The rearrangement links TRBV4-3 to TRBJ1-4, with D perhaps TRBD1 (5 bases). This CDR3 comprises 15 residues. The V gene's germline CDR1 is LGHNA and CDR2 YSLEER. Trimming took 4 bases from V and 0 from J, leaving 9 bases between them. The CDR3 here is CASSPLRATNEKLFF. CDR3 nucleotides: TGCGCCAGCAGCCCCCTCAGGGCAACTAATGAAAAACTGTTTTTT.

V usage is TRBV27 and J usage is TRBJ2-1; 7 positions agree with TRBD1. The V and J ends lost 6 bases and 0 bases, in that order; junction bases with no gene match: 8. The CDR3 extends over 16 amino acids. The germline gives CDR1 MNHEY, CDR2 SMNVEV (reference sequence). The CDR3 loop reads CASSRSQGSSYNEQFF. For the CDR3, the DNA is TGTGCCAGCAGCCGATCACAGGGGAGCTCCTACAATGAGCAGTTCTTC.

This clonotype was seen many times. The chain joins TRBV28 to TRBJ2-3; no reliable D call. The CDR3 runs to 13 residues. Germline values: CDR1 MDHEN, CDR2 SYDVKM. The V end was cut by 7 bases, the J end by 3 bases, with 11 bases between. In DNA, the CDR3 is TGTGCCAGCAACACCCTACCAACAGATACGCAGTATTTT. Translated: CASNTLPTDTQYF.

There are a few counts of this clonotype. The chain carries TRBV27 and TRBJ2-7; 7 nucleotides line up with TRBD1. The CDR3 spans 14 residues. V shed 6 bases, J shed 5 bases, and the junction held 10 bases outside the gene matches. Per germline, CDR1 MNHEY and CDR2 SMNVEV (reference sequence). The DNA of the CDR3 is TGTGCCAGCAGGGGGGACAGCCCCCGGCACGAGCAGTACTTC. Its translation is CASRGDSPRHEQYF.

V gene TRBV28 combines with J gene TRBJ1-2; 7 nucleotides line up with TRBD1. J was trimmed by 8 bases and V by 5 bases; bases with no gene match: 11. CDR1 MDHEN and CDR2 SYDVKM come from the germline V gene. The CDR3 spans 14 residues. The DNA for the CDR3 is TGTGCCAGCAGTGGGACAGATTCTTATCAAGGCTACACCTTC. Translated, it gives CASSGTDSYQGYTF.

In this sample, this clonotype turned up many times. The rearrangement uses TRBV4-1 and TRBJ2-2; the D is unclear. V was cut by 0 bases and J by 2 bases, with 7 bases left in between. The CDR3 is 15 amino acids. Germline CDR1 is MGHRA and CDR2 is YSYEKL. The CDR3 DNA is TGCGCCAGCAGCCAAGATTCGGACAACACCGGGGAGCTGTTTTTT. Amino acids: CASSQDSDNTGELFF.

The chain couples TRBV20-1 to TRBJ2-1, with 8 bases aligning to TRBD2. CDR3 length: 16 amino acids. The germline gives CDR1 DFQATT, CDR2 SNEGSKA (reference sequence). V lost 1 base and J lost 0; bases outside the gene matches: 5. CDR3 coding DNA: TGCAGTGCTAGAGCGGGAGCGGGGGCCTCCTACAATGAGCAGTTCTTC. It encodes CSARAGAGASYNEQFF.

The rearrangement links TRBV7-2 to TRBJ2-5; tentatively, D is TRBD2 (5 bases). The germline V and J ends were trimmed by 4 bases and 0 bases, with 9 bases remaining between them. The germline gives CDR1 SGHTA, CDR2 FQGNSA. CDR3 length: 14 residues. The CDR3 DNA reads TGTGCCAGCAGCTGGACGAGGGACCAAGAGACCCAGTACTTC. This sequence encodes CASSWTRDQETQYF. The full variable domain, rest sourced from reference TRBV7-2 and TRBJ2-5, is GAGVSQSPSNKVTEKGKDVELRCDPISGHTALYWYRQSLGQGLEFLIYFQGNSAPDKSGLPSDRFSAERTGGSVSTLTIQRTQQEDSAVYLCASSWTRDQETQYFGPGTRLLVL.

This clonotype was observed a few times. V and J are TRBV28 and TRBJ1-4; 8 positions agree with TRBD1. This CDR3 has 15 residues. Germline CDR1 and CDR2: MDHEN and SYDVKM. The ends lost 6 bases at V and 8 bases at J; junction bases unmatched: 11. The DNA for the CDR3 is TGTGCCAGCAGGCCCCGGACAGGGAGGTTAGAAAAACTGTTTTTT. Protein sequence: CASRPRTGRLEKLFF.

The rearrangement links TRBV6-1 to TRBJ2-5; D not resolved. The CDR3 has 15 residues. V gave up 0 bases and J gave up 1 base, with 9 bases separating them. Germline CDR1 is MNHNS and CDR2 is SASEGT. The CDR3 sequence is CASSEALTTQETQYF. For the CDR3, the DNA is TGTGCCAGCAGTGAAGCGCTTACTACCCAAGAGACCCAGTACTTC.

This clonotype occurred a few times. The chain employs TRBV12-5 and TRBJ2-1; no definite D call. Germline V lookup: CDR1 LGHNT, CDR2 FRNRAP. Trimming cost V 2 bases and J 9 bases, with 5 bases left between them. The CDR3 has 11 residues. The CDR3 sequence: CASGLLVEQFF. The CDR3 bases are TGTGCTAGTGGTTTGCTAGTTGAGCAGTTCTTC.

This clonotype was detected a few times. This CDR3 reads CASSFLTGGTEAFF. In DNA, the CDR3 is TGTGCCAGCAGTTTCCTAACAGGGGGCACTGAAGCTTTCTTT. The V and J genes are TRBV27 and TRBJ1-1; 8 bases align to TRBD1. V shed 3 bases, J shed 4 bases, and the junction held 4 bases outside the gene matches. The CDR3 runs to 14 residues. Germline V CDR1 and CDR2: MNHEY, SMNVEV (reference sequence).

The sample holds a few counts of this clonotype. The chain carries TRBV5-6 and TRBJ2-5; 8 bases are shared with TRBD1. CDR1 and CDR2 (germline): SGHDT, YYEEEE. The CDR3 has 15 residues. V was clipped by 3 bases and J by 5 bases; unmatched bases: 9. The CDR3 nucleotides are TGTGCCAGCAGCTACGACAGGGGAGGATTCGAGACCCAGTACTTC. As protein: CASSYDRGGFETQYF.

The chain carries TRBV5-1 and TRBJ2-3; D is uncertain. CDR3 length: 14 amino acids. Trimming removed 2 bases from V and 3 bases from J, with 10 bases in between. From germline, CDR1 is SGHRS and CDR2 YFSETQ. The CDR3 region is CASSFQEVTDTQYF. The CDR3 DNA reads as TGCGCCAGCAGCTTTCAGGAAGTAACAGATACGCAGTATTTT.

The V and J genes are TRBV9 and TRBJ1-5; possibly TRBD1 for D (5 bases). CDR3 size: 14 residues. From germline, CDR1 is SGDLS and CDR2 YYNGEE. The V gene lost 4 bases and the J gene lost 3 bases, with 11 bases spanning the gap. CDR3: CASSRGGINQPQHF. In DNA form, the CDR3 reads TGTGCCAGCAGCCGCGGGGGAATCAATCAGCCCCAGCATTTT.

The V and J genes are TRBV6-5 and TRBJ2-7, with 9 bases lining up with TRBD1. The V and J ends lost 3 bases and 5 bases, in that order; junction bases with no gene match: 5. The length of the CDR3 is 14 residues. Germline values: CDR1 MNHEY, CDR2 SVGAGI. CDR3 DNA sequence: TGTGCCAGCAGTTATCGGGACAGGGACCACGAGCAGTACTTC. Amino acids: CASSYRDRDHEQYF.

This clonotype appeared many times. The chain links TRBV20-1 to TRBJ2-1, with TRBD2 matching 13 bases. V lost 3 bases, J lost 8 bases, and 13 bases stayed unmatched. The germline V gene encodes CDR1 DFQATT and CDR2 SNEGSKA (reference sequence). The length of the CDR3 is 17 residues. CDR3 sequence (DNA): TGCAGTGCTAGGTTTGGGTCACTAGCGGGGGGGCCGTATGAGCAGTTCTTC. Protein product: CSARFGSLAGGPYEQFF.

In its sample, this clonotype was seen a few times. This chain uses TRBV19 with TRBJ2-3; 10 bases fit TRBD2. The CDR3 sequence is 15 residues long. Germline V gene sequence: CDR1 LNHDA, CDR2 SQIVND (reference sequence). V gave up 7 bases and J gave up 3 bases; unmatched junction bases: 7. The CDR3 loop reads CASTPLAGRTDTQYF. CDR3 DNA sequence: TGTGCCAGTACCCCACTAGCGGGGAGGACAGATACGCAGTATTTT.

The chain joins TRBV7-9 to TRBJ2-5, with 9 bases aligning to TRBD2. The CDR3 covers 17 residues. Germline CDR1 reads SEHNR; CDR2 reads FQNEAQ (reference sequence). V lost 1 base and J lost 5; bases outside the gene matches: 11. CDR3 nucleotide sequence: TGTGCCAGCAGCTTAGGTTTCCAGCGGGGGGATCAGGAGACCCAGTACTTC. It encodes CASSLGFQRGDQETQYF.

This clonotype was picked up a small number of times. This chain links TRBV12-3 or TRBV12-4 with TRBJ1-2; TRBD1 matches 7 bases. With V trimmed by 5 bases and J by 3 bases, 9 bases remained unmatched. The CDR3 is made up of 15 amino acids. CDR3 region: CASSPRGTGDYGYTF. As DNA, the CDR3 is TGTGCCAGCAGTCCGAGAGGCACAGGGGACTATGGCTACACCTTC.

This chain uses TRBV20-1 with TRBJ2-1; D perhaps matches TRBD2 (6 bases). The CDR3 contains 14 residues. V was clipped by 6 bases and J by 10 bases, with 22 bases between them. Per germline, CDR1 DFQATT and CDR2 SNEGSKA (reference sequence). The CDR3: CSATGTSSPREQFF. CDR3 nucleotide sequence: TGCAGTGCAACCGGGACTTCTTCCCCGAGGGAGCAGTTCTTC.

This clonotype has more than one count but fewer than ten. This chain connects TRBV19 to TRBJ2-3, with D perhaps being TRBD1 or TRBD2 (6 bases each). V was pared by 5 bases and J by 2 bases, with 14 bases between. The germline gives CDR1 LNHDA, CDR2 SQIVND (reference sequence). The CDR3 is 15 residues long. The CDR3 region is CASSPWGANTDTQYF. The CDR3 DNA follows: TGTGCCAGTAGTCCCTGGGGGGCCAACACAGATACGCAGTATTTT.

The chain carries TRBV5-1 and TRBJ1-4, with a tentative D call TRBD1 (5 bases). Germline assignment: CDR1 SGHRS and CDR2 YFSETQ. Trimming removed 2 bases at V and 4 bases at J, with 15 bases between. This CDR3 contains 16 residues. CDR3 sequence: CASSFDPGRINEKLFF. CDR3 coding DNA: TGCGCCAGCAGCTTCGACCCGGGACGGATTAATGAAAAACTGTTTTTT. Full variable domain (missing parts from reference TRBV5-1 and TRBJ1-4): KAGVTQTPRYLIKTRGQQVTLSCSPISGHRSVSWYQQTPGQGLQFLFEYFSETQRNKGNFPGRFSGRQFSNSRSEMNVSTLELGDSALYLCASSFDPGRINEKLFFGSGTQLSVL.

This clonotype was observed a few times. The CDR3 bases are TGTGCCAGCAGCTTAGGCAGGGGAACACGGGAGCTGTTTTTT. It specifies CASSLGRGTRELFF. The V and J genes are TRBV7-6 and TRBJ2-2, with D tentatively TRBD1 (6 bases). The germline V gene encodes CDR1 SGHVS and CDR2 FNYEAQ. The CDR3 totals 14 residues. Trimming took off 1 base at V and 9 bases at J, with 12 bases between the two ends.

This clonotype has ten or more counts. The V call is TRBV4-3, the J call TRBJ2-2; D is tentatively TRBD1 or TRBD2 (5 bases each). Trimming removed 3 bases from V and 4 bases from J, with 15 bases in between. The CDR3 is made up of 16 amino acids. Germline V gives CDR1 LGHNA, CDR2 YSLEER. For the CDR3, the DNA is TGCGCCAGCAGCCAGGCCGGGGCTAAGGGCACCGGGGAGCTGTTTTTT. This codes for CASSQAGAKGTGELFF.

J is TRBJ1-6 and V is TRBV19, with a weak D call TRBD1 (6 bases). Germline loops: CDR1 LNHDA, CDR2 SQIVND (reference sequence). Between the trimmed V and J ends, which lost 5 bases and 7 bases, there was a span of 15 bases. CDR3 length: 15 amino acids. This chain's CDR3 is CASSGRDIANSPLHF. Here the CDR3 DNA reads TGTGCCAGTAGTGGTCGGGACATCGCCAATTCACCCCTCCACTTT.

In the case of this clonotype: This may arise from a read error, as a much more abundant clone is one base away. The rearrangement joins TRBV7-2 to TRBJ2-3; 7 nucleotides match TRBD2. The germline gives CDR1 SGHTA, CDR2 FQGNSA. This CDR3 comprises 16 residues. The CDR3 coding sequence is TGTGCCGGCAGCCCAGAGGGGTTTTGGGGGGGGGATACGCAGTATTTT. It codes for CAGSPEGFWGGDTQYF.

This clonotype was seen ten or more times. The chain uses TRBV4-1 and TRBJ2-5; 7 nucleotides match TRBD2. Losses at the gene ends were 1 base for V and 5 bases for J; bases not matched to a gene: 7. The CDR3 contains 15 residues. Germline lookup yields CDR1 MGHRA and CDR2 YSYEKL. CDR3 bases: TGCGCCAGCAGCCAAGGGGGGGGGATCGGGGAGACCCAGTACTTC. The encoded protein is CASSQGGGIGETQYF.